The T cell receptor (beta chain) under discussion was sequenced for a study of blood T cell repertoires in COVID-19. Using immunoSEQ multiplex PCR, the repertoire was profiled, and TCRdb retains in-frame clones only, with some absent. The data contain about 44,000 clones, roughly 87% of them singletons. Between the trimmed V and J ends, which lost 0 bases and 3 bases, there was a span of 9 bases. Germline CDR1 and CDR2: LGHDT and YNNKEL (reference sequence). The CDR3 contains 15 residues. This TCR was sampled from a man in his 70s with active COVID-19. The specimen was peripheral blood. This rearrangement joins TRBV3-1 (or the pseudogene TRBV3-2) to TRBJ2-4; possible D gene TRBD2, 5 bases. The CDR3 loop reads CASSQDFGDKNIQYF. In DNA, the CDR3 is TGTGCCAGCAGCCAAGATTTCGGGGACAAAAACATTCAGTACTTC.